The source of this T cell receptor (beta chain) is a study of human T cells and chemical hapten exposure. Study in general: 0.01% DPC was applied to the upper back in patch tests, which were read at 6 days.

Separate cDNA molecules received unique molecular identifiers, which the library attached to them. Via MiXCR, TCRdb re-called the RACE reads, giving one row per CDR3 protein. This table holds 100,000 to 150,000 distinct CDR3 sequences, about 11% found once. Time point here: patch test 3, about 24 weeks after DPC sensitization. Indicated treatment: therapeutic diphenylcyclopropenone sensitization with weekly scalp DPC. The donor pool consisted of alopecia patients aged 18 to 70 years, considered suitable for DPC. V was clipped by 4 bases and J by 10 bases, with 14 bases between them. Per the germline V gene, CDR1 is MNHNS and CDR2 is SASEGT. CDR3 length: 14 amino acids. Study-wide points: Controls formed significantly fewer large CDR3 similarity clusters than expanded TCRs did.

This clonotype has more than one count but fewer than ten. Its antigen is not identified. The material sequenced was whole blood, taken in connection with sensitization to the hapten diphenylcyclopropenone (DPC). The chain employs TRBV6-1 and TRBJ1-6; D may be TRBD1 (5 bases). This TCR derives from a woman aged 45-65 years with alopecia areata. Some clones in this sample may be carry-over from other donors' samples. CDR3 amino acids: CASSVQGIGSPLHF. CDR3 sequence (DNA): TGTGCCAGCAGTGTCCAGGGAATTGGGTCACCCCTCCACTTT.